One sample yielded the 20 T cell receptor beta chains listed below, sequenced in a study of cytomegalovirus exposure and HLA in healthy donors. 60 Vbeta and 13 Jbeta primers were used in PCR. This table comes from immunoSEQ multiplex PCR, and its TCRdb copy is limited to in-frame clones, with some not included. The profile shows over 60,000 clones, roughly two thirds of them singletons. Source material: PBMCs. All receptors come from a male donor in good health and CMV-seropositive.

The CDR3 DNA is TGTGCCAGCAGGGGACAGGCGAACACCGGGGAGCTGTTTTTT. It codes for CASRGQANTGELFF. The gene calls are TRBV5-4 and TRBJ2-2; 8 bases line up with TRBD1. The CDR3 sequence is 14 residues long. V gave up 5 bases and J gave up 0 bases; unmatched junction bases: 0. Germline loops: CDR1 SGHNT, CDR2 YYREEE (reference sequence).

This clone occurred a few times. The V and J genes are TRBV9 and TRBJ1-1; TRBD1 aligns across 11 bases. This CDR3 spans 16 amino acids. Germline lookup yields CDR1 SGDLS and CDR2 YYNGEE. Trimming at V came to 4 bases and at J to 5 bases, leaving 10 bases not matched to a gene. CDR3 nucleotides: TGTGCCAGCAGCTTAAGGACAGGGGGCCTCGGAACTGAAGCTTTCTTT. It codes for CASSLRTGGLGTEAFF.

The gene calls are TRBV11-2 and TRBJ2-3, with D uncertain. CDR3 length equals 14 residues. Trimming took off 5 bases at V and 0 bases at J, with 9 bases between the two ends. Germline values: CDR1 SGHAT, CDR2 FQNNGV. CDR3 bases: TGTGCCAGCAGCCCCCCCGGTAGCACAGATACGCAGTATTTT. Translation gives CASSPPGSTDTQYF.

This sequence joins TRBV7-2 and TRBJ2-5; 13 nucleotides align to TRBD2. Germline loops: CDR1 SGHTA, CDR2 FQGNSA. J gave up 11 bases and V 1 base, and 4 bases lay outside the gene matches. The CDR3 is 14 residues long. In nucleotides, the CDR3 is TGTGCCAGCAGCTTAGAACTAGCGGGGGGGTCTCAGTACTTC. Amino acids: CASSLELAGGSQYF.

The chain carries TRBV5-6 and TRBJ1-4; D unresolved. The V gene lost 3 bases and the J gene lost 8 bases, with 17 bases spanning the gap. Germline V CDR1 and CDR2: SGHDT, YYEEEE. The CDR3 runs 15 residues. CDR3 sequence reads: CASSWRTGPGEKLFF. The DNA for the CDR3 is TGTGCCAGCAGCTGGCGGACGGGTCCGGGGGAAAAACTGTTTTTT.

The table lists this clone with a count of one. The gene calls are TRBV25-1 and TRBJ2-3; 10 bases line up with TRBD2. V dropped 4 bases and J dropped 6; count of bases not matched to a gene: 7. The CDR3 has 15 residues. In germline, CDR1 is MGHDK, CDR2 SYGVNS. The CDR3: CASSASTSGRDTQYF. The CDR3 region has the DNA TGTGCCAGCAGTGCTTCGACTAGCGGGCGGGATACGCAGTATTTT.

The V call is TRBV7-3, the J call TRBJ2-7, with TRBD1 matching 11 bases. This CDR3 is 17 amino acids long. Germline CDR1 is SGHTA and CDR2 is FQGTGA. V lost 2 bases, J lost 0 bases, and 6 bases stayed unmatched. In nucleotides, the CDR3 is TGTGCCAGCAGCTTAGGGACAGGGGGGTTCAGCTCCTACGAGCAGTACTTC. This encodes CASSLGTGGFSSYEQYF.

The genes are TRBV5-5 and TRBJ2-1; 8 bases align to TRBD2. Germline V gene sequence: CDR1 SGHKS, CDR2 YYEKEE (reference sequence). Germline trimming cut 4 bases from V and 10 bases from J; bases unmatched to any gene: 19. This CDR3 has 17 amino acids. The CDR3 DNA is TGTGCCAGCAGCGCAAGGACTAGCCCCCTTTTTGCGGAAGAGCAGTTCTTC. Translated: CASSARTSPLFAEEQFF.

This sequence joins TRBV5-4 and TRBJ2-1, with a possible D match to TRBD2 (6 bases). There are 16 residues in the CDR3. V gave up 4 bases and J gave up 1 base, with 15 bases separating them. CDR1 and CDR2 (germline): SGHNT, YYREEE (reference sequence). CDR3 bases: TGTGCCAGCAGCCTCCCCCAGCGGGTGTCCTACAATGAGCAGTTCTTC. Protein sequence: CASSLPQRVSYNEQFF.

The rearrangement links TRBV6-1 to TRBJ2-2; TRBD1 matches at 7 bases. The CDR3 contains 15 residues. Per the germline V gene, CDR1 is MNHNS and CDR2 is SASEGT. J lost 2 bases, V lost 6 bases, and 6 bases had no gene match. CDR3 sequence reads: CASSPGQTNTGELFF. DNA of the CDR3: TGTGCCAGCAGCCCGGGACAGACTAACACCGGGGAGCTGTTTTTT.

The chain combines TRBV5-4 with TRBJ2-7; TRBD1 might be the D (6 bases). V was pared by 0 bases and J by 2 bases, with 9 bases between. Germline V gene lookup returns CDR1 SGHNT and CDR2 YYREEE (reference sequence). The CDR3 is made up of 14 amino acids. In DNA form, the CDR3 reads TGTGCCAGCAGCTTGGCAGGACAGACCTACGAGCAGTACTTC. This translates into CASSLAGQTYEQYF.

The J gene is TRBJ2-3, the V gene TRBV9; 9 nucleotides match TRBD1. This CDR3 region has 15 residues. With V trimmed by 4 bases and J by 5 bases, 8 bases remained unmatched. The germline gives CDR1 SGDLS, CDR2 YYNGEE. In DNA, the CDR3 is TGTGCCAGCAGCTTGGGACAGGGTAGAATAGATACGCAGTATTTT. This translates into CASSLGQGRIDTQYF.

This clone was counted only a few times. The rearrangement uses TRBV10-3 and TRBJ2-2, with a weak D call TRBD2 (5 bases). The V gene lost 2 bases and the J gene lost 8 bases, with 18 bases spanning the gap. Germline CDR1 ENHRY, CDR2 SYGVKD. The CDR3 has 16 amino acids. In DNA, the CDR3 is TGTGCCATCAGTGAGAGGGATGGAGGCCTGGGGGGGGAGCTGTTTTTT. Amino acids: CAISERDGGLGGELFF.

Only a few counts were recorded for this clone. V gene TRBV2 combines with J gene TRBJ2-6, with unresolved D. Trimming removed 1 base from V and 0 bases from J, with 7 bases in between. The CDR3 runs 16 residues. Germline assignment: CDR1 SNHLY and CDR2 FYNNEI. CDR3 DNA: TGTGCCAGCAGTGAAGAGCGTTACTCTGGGGCCAACGTCCTGACTTTC. Protein product: CASSEERYSGANVLTF. The whole variable domain, remainder taken from reference TRBV2 and TRBJ2-6, is EPEVTQTPSHQVTQMGQEVILRCVPISNHLYFYWYRQILGQKVEFLVSFYNNEISEKSEIFDDQFSVERPDGSNFTLKIRSTKLEDSAMYFCASSEERYSGANVLTFGAGSRLTVL.

The chain uses TRBV29-1 and TRBJ2-7, with D unresolved. Germline CDR1 and CDR2: SQVTM and ANQGSEA. The CDR3 is 12 amino acids. V was cut by 6 bases and J by 7 bases, with 16 bases left in between. The CDR3 coding sequence is TGCAGCGTCCCTCAGGCCGGAACAGAGCAGTACTTC. Its protein is CSVPQAGTEQYF.

The rearrangement uses TRBV6-5 and TRBJ2-7; tentatively, D is TRBD1 (5 bases). Trimming removed 5 bases at V and 2 bases at J, with 10 bases between. Germline CDR1 MNHEY, CDR2 SVGAGI. This CDR3 is 13 amino acids long. CDR3 in DNA: TGTGCCAGCAGTAAGACAGTCACCTACGAGCAGTACTTC. It encodes CASSKTVTYEQYF.

This chain uses TRBV19 with TRBJ2-3; D unresolved. This CDR3 has 14 residues. Between the trimmed V and J ends, which lost 1 base and 2 bases, there was a span of 7 bases. Per germline, CDR1 LNHDA and CDR2 SQIVND (reference sequence). CDR3 nucleotide sequence: TGTGCCAGTAGTATAGCACAGAACACAGATACGCAGTATTTT. It translates to CASSIAQNTDTQYF.

The chain joins TRBV7-2 to TRBJ2-1; 9 nucleotides align to TRBD2. Trimming cost V 6 bases and J 5 bases; bases outside gene matches: 8. The CDR3 runs 15 residues. Germline V gives CDR1 SGHTA, CDR2 FQGNSA. The CDR3 region has the DNA TGTGCCAGCAGTCCTAGACTAGCGGAGAACAATGAGCAGTTCTTC. It encodes CASSPRLAENNEQFF.

The chain combines TRBV4-2 with TRBJ2-5; tentatively, D is TRBD1 (6 bases). V was cut by 1 base and J by 3 bases, with 9 bases left in between. From germline, CDR1 is LGHNA and CDR2 YNFKEQ. The CDR3 is 14 amino acids. CDR3 coding DNA: TGTGCCAGCAGCCAAGGGTACAGGGAAGAGACCCAGTACTTC. It codes for CASSQGYREETQYF.

A word on this clone: Other DNA sequences from this sample encode an identical CDR3 as well. The chain combines TRBV30 with TRBJ1-5, with a weak D call TRBD1 (6 bases). The V and J ends lost 3 bases and 4 bases respectively, with 10 bases between them. The CDR3 contains 13 residues. The germline gives CDR1 GTSNPN, CDR2 SVGIG (reference sequence). The CDR3 DNA sequence: TGTGCCTGGAGCGGACAGCTAAATCAGCCCCAGCATTTT. Translating gives CAWSGQLNQPQHF.